The T cell receptor beta chain described here comes from a study of blood T cell repertoires in COVID-19. Study context: Acute and convalescent COVID-19 specimens originated in the United States, Italy and Spain.

Repertoires were generated with immunoSEQ multiplex PCR, while TCRdb's copy carries only in-frame clones and drops some. Of about 180,000 clones in the sample, roughly 88% were seen once. Enrollees, about 18 to 95 years old, lived in around 23 US areas. Donors in Cohort 3 who had recovered were those with two negative PCRs, healthcare professional clearance, or resolution of their symptoms. CDR3 size: 13 residues. The V and J ends lost 10 bases and 8 bases, in that order; junction bases with no gene match: 4. CDR1 is SEHNR, CDR2 FQNEAQ, per germline (reference sequence). Sample: PBMCs or T cells enriched from blood (not recorded which). V is TRBV7-9 and J is TRBJ2-1; TRBD2 matches 14 bases. The TCR was taken from a woman aged 18-29 years who had recovered from COVID-19. CDR3 protein: CATGTSGRHEQFF. CDR3 nucleotide sequence: TGTGCCACCGGGACTAGCGGGAGACATGAGCAGTTCTTC. Variable domain in full (rest from reference TRBV7-9 and TRBJ2-1): DTGVSQNPRHKITKRGQNVTFRCDPISEHNRLYWYRQTLGQGPEFLTYFQNEAQLEKSRLLSDRFSAERPKGSFSTLEIQRTEQGDSAMYLCATGTSGRHEQFFGPGTRLTVL.